The text below deals with one T cell receptor (beta chain). This record comes from a study of cytomegalovirus exposure and HLA in healthy donors. Germline CDR1 SGHTA, CDR2 FQGTGA. V lost 5 bases and J 5 bases, leaving 15 bases between the germline ends. There are 15 residues in the CDR3. The PCR had 60 Vbeta and 13 Jbeta primers. Generated by immunoSEQ multiplex PCR, the TCRdb table keeps only in-frame clones and is missing some. Its table lists about 170,000 clones. Sample: PBMCs. The chain couples TRBV7-3 to TRBJ2-2, with D possibly TRBD2 on 6 matching bases. This receptor was taken from a woman aged 18-30 years in good health and CMV-seropositive. The CDR3 is CASSDLRLETGELFF. The CDR3 coding sequence is TGTGCCAGCAGCGATCTTCGACTAGAGACCGGGGAGCTGTTTTTT.